This T cell receptor beta chain was retrieved from a study of cytomegalovirus exposure and HLA in healthy donors. Germline V CDR1 and CDR2: MNHNS, SASEGT. Germline trimming cut 10 bases from V and 3 bases from J; bases unmatched to any gene: 11. The CDR3 has 14 amino acids. Amplification used 60 Vbeta primers and 13 Jbeta primers. Authors' methods: Unique TCR beta chains totaled approximately 83 million in a later count, with approximately 11 million of them shared. Only in-frame clones appear in the TCRdb table, and some are missing; sequencing was by immunoSEQ multiplex PCR. V, J and clone size are taken as reported in that table, and D and trimming were inferred from the DNA itself. The sample carries 200,000 to 300,000 clones, 75% to 85% recorded once.

The sequence derives from a woman aged 60-75 years in good health and CMV-seropositive. Sequencing used PBMCs. V is TRBV6-1 and J is TRBJ1-1, with 7 bases lining up with TRBD1. The CDR3 loop reads CAIVTGIADTEAFF. The DNA for the CDR3 is TGTGCCATCGTGACAGGGATTGCGGACACTGAAGCTTTCTTT.